This T cell receptor beta chain was observed in a study of control samples from healthy donors and cancer patients. Only in-frame clones appear in the TCRdb table, and some are missing; sequencing was by immunoSEQ multiplex PCR. The sample gives 110,000 or so clones, about 83% of which show up once; 9.5% to 13% is in the top ten. Germline V CDR1 and CDR2: SGHNT, YENEEA. This CDR3 is built from 16 residues. V gave up 4 bases and J gave up 6 bases; unmatched junction bases: 10. The source material was blood. The chain joins TRBV11-3 to TRBJ2-1, with 9 bases matching TRBD2. The clonotype was recovered from a man aged 25 to 40 in good health. Here the CDR3 DNA reads TGTGCCAGCAGCTGGGATGAGACTAGCGGCATCAATGAGCAGTTCTTC. Encoded protein: CASSWDETSGINEQFF.